The clone carrying this T cell receptor (beta chain) has a count of ten or more. This entry belongs to a study of blood T cell repertoires in COVID-19. Overall study: The analysed material was cDNA or gDNA that came from T cells, B-cell-depleted T cells, or PBMCs.

Study processing details: How many nucleated cells were present was estimated from reference gene primer amplification. Profiled with immunoSEQ multiplex PCR; TCRdb holds only in-frame clones, not every one. V, J and clone size are taken as reported in that table, and D and trimming were inferred from the DNA itself. Here the sample spans over 150,000 clones, roughly four fifths being singletons. Germline loops: CDR1 SGHRS, CDR2 YFSETQ. The CDR3 totals 20 residues. Losses at the gene ends were 5 bases for V and 1 base for J; bases not matched to a gene: 21. Recruited during active infection, patients (from Seattle) were subsequently followed longitudinally.

J is TRBJ1-1 and V is TRBV5-1; TRBD1 matches 9 bases. The TCR was taken from a woman aged 55-75 years with COVID-19, enrolled during active disease. Sequenced: peripheral blood. The CDR3: CASSYPSGTGYLRENTEAFF. The CDR3 nucleotides are TGCGCCAGCAGTTACCCCTCCGGGACAGGGTATCTTCGGGAGAACACTGAAGCTTTCTTT.